Each of the 7 T cell receptor beta chains below was sequenced from the same sample in a study of blood T cells in healthy people across ages. With a J-beta primer mix and a sample-barcoded 5' primer, a second PCR ran about 7 to 12 cycles. TCRdb recomputed calls from the 5' RACE reads with MiXCR, one row per CDR3 protein. The sample records fewer than 650,000 distinct CDR3 sequences, around a quarter being singletons. The same sample was also studied in work on T cells of mothers and their children.

The material sequenced was blood. These receptor sequences come from a boy younger than 10 in good health.

V and J are TRBV20-1 and TRBJ1-2; D not resolved. The CDR3 is made up of 11 amino acids. Per germline, CDR1 DFQATT and CDR2 SNEGSKA (reference sequence). The CDR3 nucleotides read TGCAGCGCAAAGGGCGATTATGGCTACACCTTC. The encoded protein is CSAKGDYGYTF.

A few counts support this clonotype. The genes are TRBV10-3 and TRBJ1-5; no definite D call. The CDR3 consists of 12 residues. Germline assignment: CDR1 ENHRY and CDR2 SYGVKD. The V end lost 3 bases, the J end lost 7 bases, and 7 bases lay between the germline ends. CDR3 amino acids: CAISDWSQPQHF. The CDR3 nucleotides read TGTGCCATCAGTGATTGGAGCCAGCCCCAGCATTTT.

The chain uses TRBV19 and TRBJ2-7, with a weak D call TRBD1 (7 bases). CDR1 LNHDA and CDR2 SQIVND come from the germline V gene (reference sequence). V was trimmed by 2 bases and J by 3 bases, leaving 14 bases between them. This CDR3 has 15 amino acids. For the CDR3, the DNA is TGTGCCAGTAGTATATGGCGGGACAGATACTACGAGCAGTACTTC. This gives the protein CASSIWRDRYYEQYF.

This clonotype has only a few counts. This chain uses TRBV7-9 with TRBJ1-2; TRBD1 matches 8 bases. The CDR3 loop spans 15 amino acids. Trimming at V came to 1 base and at J to 2 bases, leaving 3 bases not matched to a gene. CDR1 and CDR2 from the germline V gene are SEHNR and FQNEAQ (reference sequence). In nucleotides, the CDR3 is TGTGCCAGCAGCTTAGGGGGACAGGAGAACTATGGCTACACCTTC. Protein sequence: CASSLGGQENYGYTF.

This clonotype came up a few times. This chain connects TRBV2 to TRBJ2-5; 8 bases are shared with TRBD1. CDR3 size: 14 residues. Per the germline V gene, CDR1 is SNHLY and CDR2 is FYNNEI. Trimming cost V 6 bases and J 5 bases; bases outside gene matches: 8. CDR3 loop: CASRSTGDRETQYF. In DNA form, the CDR3 reads TGTGCCAGCAGGTCGACAGGGGATCGGGAGACCCAGTACTTC.

A few counts support this clonotype. A junction boundary mismatches the germline segment, possibly from a read error. This chain connects TRBV14 to TRBJ2-1; 11 nucleotides match TRBD2. Germline CDR1 is SGHDN and CDR2 is FVKESK. CDR3 length: 16 residues. The CDR3 here is CASSRSGGVSHNEQFF. The DNA for the CDR3 is TGTGCCAGCAGCCGTAGCGGGGGGGTCTCCCACAATGAGCAGTTCTTC.

This clonotype was detected a few times. The CDR3 spells CASSLGGFQVDEQFF. The CDR3 bases are TGTGCCAGCAGCTTAGGCGGTTTCCAGGTCGATGAGCAGTTCTTC. The J gene is TRBJ2-7, the V gene TRBV7-2; no clear D. Matching the DNA end better, TRBJ2-1 makes the J call doubtful. The CDR3 consists of 15 residues. Germline loops: CDR1 SGHTA, CDR2 FQGNSA.